This TCR beta chain was recorded in a study of T-cell reconstitution after alpha-beta-depleted transplantation in children. Construction of the TCRbeta library involved unique molecular identifiers. TCRdb processed the PCR reads anew with MiXCR; each CDR3 protein has one entry. The table records some 840,000 distinct CDR3 sequences, around 15% of them present only once. Findings of the study overall: Expanded graft clones numbering several hundred reportedly gave rise to alpha-beta T cells about two months after transplant. The study traced high day-60 TCRbeta diversity in some patients to surviving recipient T cells and thymic progenitors.

This clonotype has only a few counts. Its antigen is not identified. Germline V lookup: CDR1 MGHRA, CDR2 YSYEKL. This CDR3 is 18 amino acids long. The trim removed 3 bases at V and 5 bases at J, leaving 16 bases unmatched. Specimen: PBMCs, mostly from graft donor cells, collected 360 days after TCRalphabeta/CD19-depleted stem cell transplant. The clonotype originates from a male patient aged 10 to 17 who had a stem cell transplant for acute lymphoblastic leukemia, so the T cells may come from the graft donor. The chain recombines TRBV4-1 with TRBJ2-1; the match to TRBD2 covers 7 bases. The CDR3 DNA is TGCGCCAGCAGCCAGGATATGTGGGGGGACTACCTAGACAATGAGCAGTTCTTC. Translating gives CASSQDMWGDYLDNEQFF.